Sequencing of this T cell receptor beta chain was carried out in a study of blood T cell repertoires in COVID-19. Overall study: The origin of the acute and convalescent COVID-19 samples was the United States, Italy and Spain. PBMCs, B-cell-depleted T cells, or T cells were the source of the cDNA or gDNA that made up the material.

As originally analysed: The assay estimated nucleated cells by amplifying reference gene primers. Generated by immunoSEQ multiplex PCR, the TCRdb table keeps only in-frame clones and is missing some. The V and J calls and the clone size are those of that table, but D and trimming were determined from the DNA. This sample has about 140,000 clones; 75% to 90% occur once, and the top ten carry roughly 10%. CDR1 and CDR2 from the germline V gene are SEHNR and FQNEAQ (reference sequence). The length of the CDR3 is 17 residues. V shed 5 bases, J shed 4 bases, and the junction held 15 bases outside the gene matches. This clone occurred once.

The rearrangement joins TRBV7-9 to TRBJ1-2; 8 bases fit TRBD1. This clonotype was sampled from a man between 60 and 75 years old with active or convalescent COVID-19. Sequenced sample: peripheral blood. CDR3 sequence (DNA): TGTGCCAGCAGCCCAATAGCAGGGGGCAAGGAGGTCTATGGCTACACCTTC. This gives the protein CASSPIAGGKEVYGYTF.